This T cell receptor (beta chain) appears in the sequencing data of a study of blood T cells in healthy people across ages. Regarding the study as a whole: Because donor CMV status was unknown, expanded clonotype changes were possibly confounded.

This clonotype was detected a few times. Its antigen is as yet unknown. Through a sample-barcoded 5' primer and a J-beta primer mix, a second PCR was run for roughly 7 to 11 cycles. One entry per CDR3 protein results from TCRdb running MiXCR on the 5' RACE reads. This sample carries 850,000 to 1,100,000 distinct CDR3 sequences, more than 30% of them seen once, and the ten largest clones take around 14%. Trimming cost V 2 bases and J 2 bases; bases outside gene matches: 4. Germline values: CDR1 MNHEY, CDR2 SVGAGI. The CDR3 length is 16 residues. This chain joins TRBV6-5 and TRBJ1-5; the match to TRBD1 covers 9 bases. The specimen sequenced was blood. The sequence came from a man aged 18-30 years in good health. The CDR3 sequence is CASSYRTGDGNQPQHF. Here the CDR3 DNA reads TGTGCCAGCAGTTACCGGACAGGGGATGGCAATCAGCCCCAGCATTTT.